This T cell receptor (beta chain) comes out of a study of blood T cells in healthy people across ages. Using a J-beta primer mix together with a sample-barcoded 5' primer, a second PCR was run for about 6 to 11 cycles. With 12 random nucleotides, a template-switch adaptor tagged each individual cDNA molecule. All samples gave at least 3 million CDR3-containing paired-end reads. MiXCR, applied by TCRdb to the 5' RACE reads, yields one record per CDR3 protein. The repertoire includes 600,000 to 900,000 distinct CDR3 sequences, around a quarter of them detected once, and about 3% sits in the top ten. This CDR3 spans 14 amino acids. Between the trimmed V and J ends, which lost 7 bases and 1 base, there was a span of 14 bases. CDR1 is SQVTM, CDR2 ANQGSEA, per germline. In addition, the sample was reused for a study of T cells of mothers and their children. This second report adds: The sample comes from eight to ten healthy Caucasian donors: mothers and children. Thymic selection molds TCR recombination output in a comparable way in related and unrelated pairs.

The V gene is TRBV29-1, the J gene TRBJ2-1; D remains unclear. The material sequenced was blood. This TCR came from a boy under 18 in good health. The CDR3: CSALTPTSYNEQFF. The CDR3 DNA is TGCAGCGCCCTGACACCGACGTCCTACAATGAGCAGTTCTTC.